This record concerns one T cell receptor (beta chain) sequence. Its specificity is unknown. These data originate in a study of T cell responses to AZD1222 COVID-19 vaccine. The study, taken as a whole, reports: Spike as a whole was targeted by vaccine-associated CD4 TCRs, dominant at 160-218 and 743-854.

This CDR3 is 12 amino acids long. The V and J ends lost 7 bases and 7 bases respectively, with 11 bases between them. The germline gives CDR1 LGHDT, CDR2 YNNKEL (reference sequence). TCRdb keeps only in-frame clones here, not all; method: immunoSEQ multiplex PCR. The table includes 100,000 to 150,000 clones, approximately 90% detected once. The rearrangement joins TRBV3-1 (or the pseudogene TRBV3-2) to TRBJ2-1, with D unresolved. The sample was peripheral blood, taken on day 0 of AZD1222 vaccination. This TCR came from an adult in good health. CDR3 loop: CASTPGGNEQFF. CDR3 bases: TGTGCCAGCACCCCGGGTGGAAATGAGCAGTTCTTC.